The T cell receptor (beta chain) described here comes from a study of beta chain features in type 1 diabetes. All sorted populations exceeded 95% purity. Sequencing targeted expressed TCRB transcripts, as all isolated RNA had been reverse transcribed. Produced via immunoSEQ multiplex PCR; TCRdb's table is partial and in-frame only. The sample carries some 60,000 clones, around three fifths recorded once. The CDR3 spans 15 residues. Trimming left V 4 bases short and J 0 bases short, with 11 bases between. The V gene's germline CDR1 is SGHRS and CDR2 YFSETQ. Concerning this clone itself: The antigen remains unidentified.

General study results and limits: Sampled from patients, naive, central memory and Treg TCRB repertoires appeared more similar than those sampled from healthy donors.

Sequencing input: Tregs from blood. The chain links TRBV5-1 to TRBJ1-5, with D perhaps matching TRBD1 (6 bases). The source is a woman aged 18-29 years in good health. In DNA, the CDR3 is TGCGCCAGCAGCCTAGGGACATTTAGCAATCAGCCCCAGCATTTT. It is translated as CASSLGTFSNQPQHF.